This TCR beta chain originates from a study of OX40 agonist ivuxolimab in advanced cancers. Study details: Dose-escalation patients were diagnosed with hepatocellular carcinoma, melanoma, renal cell cancer or head and neck cancer. Among those treated, three patients had partial responses, one with hepatocellular carcinoma and two with cutaneous melanoma. Study results and caveats: Some of the nonresponding patients also showed low levels of normalized T-cell clonal expansion.

The table came from immunoSEQ multiplex PCR; TCRdb's copy has only in-frame clones and leaves some out. The sample records roughly 23,000 clones, 60% to 85% being singletons. The CDR3 consists of 15 residues. The ends were cut back, 0 bases at V and 5 bases at J, with 13 bases in the middle. The germline gives CDR1 KGHSH, CDR2 LQKENI. This clone was seen a handful of times. Its antigen is unknown. Sequencing used CD4+ or CD8+ T cells sorted from blood, obtained in a trial of the OX40 agonist ivuxolimab. The chain couples TRBV18 to TRBJ2-5, with D perhaps matching TRBD1 or TRBD2 (5 bases each). The TCR was taken from an adult with an advanced solid tumor such as melanoma, head and neck, liver or kidney cancer. The CDR3: CASSPPLGGVETQYF. The CDR3 coding sequence is TGTGCCAGCTCACCACCGCTTGGGGGAGTTGAGACCCAGTACTTC. Drawing the rest from reference TRBV18 and TRBJ2-5, the complete variable domain is NAGVMQNPRHLVRRRGQEARLRCSPMKGHSHVYWYRQLPEEGLKFMVYLQKENIIDESGMPKERFSAEFPKEGPSILRIQQVVRGDSAAYFCASSPPLGGVETQYFGPGTRLLVL.